This T cell receptor (beta chain) was identified in a study of cytomegalovirus exposure and HLA in healthy donors (TCRdb year 2017). With respect to the entire study: An earlier analysis of roughly 570 of the donors reported over 250 Gb of sequence data and around 100 million unique TCR beta sequences obtained from about 179 million T cells. Roughly 300 gigabases of sequencing data and approximately 85 million unique TCR sequences were included in an early release covering around 650 HLA-typed donors. Of the 350 to 400 genotyped donors, roughly 85% fell in the genetic ancestry cluster associated with self-reported Caucasian donors. The aim of the study was to test whether cataloging public T cell receptors could identify signatures of past pathogen exposure. The study used immunosequencing to profile the T cell repertoires of approximately 630 subjects and linked those repertoires to cytomegalovirus serostatus. Along with the roughly 610-subject first cohort, a separate validation cohort of around 120 different subjects was used. To predict cytomegalovirus infection status, the study brought together high-throughput TCR immunosequencing, statistical association of individual TCRs with disease status, and machine learning. In a later analysis, previously published TCR beta repertoires from hundreds of donors were re-analyzed and high-resolution HLA genotyping was added so that TCR occurrence patterns could be studied. Rather than drawing on any new phenotypic data, the later analysis identified candidate immune exposures from TCR beta sequences and the way those sequences occurred across donors. An earlier analysis of 587 of the donors used high-throughput TCR beta sequencing to judge whether each TCR beta V gene segment behaved as functional or pseudogenic. Donor age, sex, ethnicity and CMV serostatus were compiled alongside the repertoire data. In a later genetic analysis, genome-wide SNP genotypes for about three fifths of the roughly 670 donors were used, and that subset was treated as a discovery cohort. All discovery cohort repertoires had been generated on a single sequencing platform. HLA typing covered class I and class II loci at four-digit resolution. Typing coverage varied by locus: roughly 620-630 donors for A, B, C, DRB1 and DQB1; around 560 for DQA1; around 570 for DPA1; some 470 for DPB1. A few DR-DQ haplotypes were treated as single units for association and clustering because of strong linkage in the cohort. On average, approximately 250,000 unique TCR beta nucleotide sequences were sequenced per donor among about 400 genotyped donors of the cohort, with roughly 18% of those sequences being non-productive.

From the cysteine up to the phenylalanine, the CDR3 has a length of 16 residues. The retained sequence is limited to the CDR3, 48 bases, with the frame set at the first base. CDR1 is given as LGHNA and CDR2 as YSLEER, both from the germline V gene. V sheds 0 bases and J sheds 3 bases, leaving 12 bases between their ends. Details on this clone: Its antigen is currently not known. No per-base quality is available; no much larger clone lies one base away.

The paper as a whole reports these results and caveats: The classifier was reported to diagnose cytomegalovirus status with high specificity and sensitivity in both the original cohort and the validation cohort. A few of the identified cytomegalovirus-associated TCR beta chains were confirmed in vitro to be specific for cytomegalovirus antigens. HLA typing was unavailable for some donors at each locus, so association tests used only the typed subset. A further reported finding was that TCR beta sequences accurately predicted the HLA-A and HLA-B alleles for most subjects in the first cohort. A cluster of highly shared sequence variants was judged likely to represent a technical artifact of the sequencing pipeline. Several of the top co-occurrence clusters appeared to be linked to parvovirus B19, influenza, CMV and Epstein-Barr virus, according to a later analysis. When HLA alleles, especially DR and DQ, strongly co-occurred, attributing TCR associations to individual alleles was difficult. Some IMGT-functional V segments, including TRBV6-2 and TRBV6-3, could not be told apart with the 87-base-pair reads, so those segments were excluded. In an earlier analysis of 587 of the donors, most TCR beta V segments appeared in productive rearrangements about 87% or about 30% of the time, broadly matching IMGT annotations. The authors suggested that the approach could potentially be generalized to other disease states and immunological phenotypes. Only TCR beta chains were sequenced in this cohort, and the absence of alpha or paired-chain data limited detectable features. Correlated functional status among segregating V segments might reflect linkage disequilibrium, but an unknown experimental factor could not be ruled out. A later analysis associated about 16,000 TCR beta sequences with specific HLA alleles at a false discovery rate of 0.05. Immune exposure information for the cohort was limited to CMV serostatus. A later genetic analysis reported fewer N-insertions in productive TCRs among donors in an Asian-associated ancestry cluster than the roughly 700-donor mean. According to a later analysis, most CMV-associated TCR beta chains appeared to be HLA-restricted, and the HLA associations seemed to be driven largely by CMV exposure. Most TCR sequences were seen in very few donors, while some public TCRs were found in many individuals. Compared with equally common non-associated chains, HLA-associated TCR beta chains in a later analysis were more clonally expanded and had lower generation probabilities. V-gene and J-gene trimming of TCR beta chains was associated with a missense DCLRE1C variant in a later genetic analysis, and the association was replicated in an independent cohort. Over 15 rarely observed V segments, including chromosome 9 orphons, were excluded from the earlier analysis of several hundred of the donors because counts were too low. In a later analysis, TCR association rates were found to vary across HLA loci, with the most associated TCRs seen for DRB1 alleles and the fewest for HLA-C alleles. Sequencing depth was assumed to be roughly uniform across donors in the presence/absence analyses, though that assumption may not hold. In the study, about 150 TCR beta chains were listed as associated with cytomegalovirus.

In total, around 600 healthy bone marrow donors made up the cohort. At the time of sampling, all cohort members were nominally healthy, though unrecorded immune exposures were likely present. The donor tested CMV seronegative and was one of the 352 seronegative cohort members. A peripheral blood sample was provided by each donor, and peripheral blood mononuclear cells were used for TCR beta sequencing. The Qiagen DNeasy Blood Extraction Kit was used to extract genomic DNA from the blood cell samples. The library was built by means of the immunoSEQ multiplex PCR assay. For the multiplex PCR, a mixture combining 60 forward primers for TCR Vbeta segments and 13 reverse primers for TCR Jbeta segments was used. Amplification of the CDR3 region of rearranged TCR beta genes was performed with a multiplex PCR assay on genomic DNA. On the Illumina HiSeq System, the amplified TCR beta libraries were sequenced as 87-base-pair reads. The paper's processing steps were these. In a later analysis, tens of millions of unique TCR beta chains were counted across the roughly 610 repertoires, and roughly 11 million of these chains were shared by at least two donors. A nearest-neighbor algorithm error-corrected the raw reads and collapsed the reads into unique sequences, merging closely related sequences to remove PCR and sequencing errors. To assign V, D and J gene segments, CDR3 sequences were aligned to IMGT reference sequences. For a sequence to be retained, at least a six-nucleotide match to both a V gene segment and a J gene segment was required. A rearrangement was called productive if the CDR3 had no stop codons and remained in frame with V and J, and every other rearrangement was called non-productive. CDR3 was defined according to IMGT convention as the region running from the second conserved V-encoded cysteine to the conserved J-encoded phenylalanine. The earlier analysis of about 500 of the donors excluded sequences that lacked an unambiguous match to a single V gene segment. An earlier analysis of fewer than 650 of the donors classified V segments as functional when productive rearrangements were above 56.7% and as segregating when the standard deviation between donors was above 5%. A statistical classification framework was built for diagnosing cytomegalovirus status from the catalog of TCR beta chain sequences. A later analysis assigned V and J genes by comparing TCR nucleotide sequences with IMGT/GENE-DB human TR gene sequences. The TCRdist pipeline was used in a later analysis to assign CDR3 sequences and most-parsimonious VDJ recombination scenarios. In a later analysis, every TCR beta chain was defined by the combination of its CDR3 amino acid sequence and its V-gene family, and reads without a unique V-gene family were dropped. A later analysis removed several hundred highly shared, low-generation-probability nucleotide sequences to deal with suspected cross-contamination and a sequencing artifact. In a later analysis, a clonal expansion index was calculated for each public chain from normalized within-repertoire ranks of inferred template counts. In a later analysis, generation probabilities were computed with a VDJ recombination model fitted to out-of-frame rearrangements, and the resulting probabilities were checked against IGoR. In a later analysis, TCR-TCR, TCR-HLA and TCR-CMV co-occurrence was scored with hypergeometric tests, and a repertoire-size bias correction was applied to TCR pairs. In a later analysis, false discovery rates were estimated by permuting HLA or CMV assignments 20 times. In a later analysis, co-occurring TCRs were grouped using DBSCAN, and TCRdist sequence similarity was added for clustering within HLA-allele-positive subsets. Repertoires with fewer than 30,000 or more than 120,000 public chains were left out of co-occurrence clustering, as were about 5 repertoires with anomalous nucleotide sharing. TCRdb retrieved this table from immuneACCESS and kept in-frame rearrangements only. Not all clones are present; in checked studies, unresolved V genes account for under half, and no reason is known for the remainder. V, J and clone size derive from that table, while D and trimming were established from the DNA sequence. The sample yields roughly 120,000 clones; 75% to 80% were counted once. The leading ten clones occupy 1.3% of the sample.

The TCR was taken from a woman aged 25 to 39 in good health and CMV-seronegative. Material for sequencing was PBMCs. The rearrangement joined TRBV4-3 to TRBJ1-5, with the D gene not clear enough to name. CDR3 sequence: CASSQDLEGYNQPQHF. The DNA sequence reads TGCGCCAGCAGCCAAGATTTAGAGGGCTACAATCAGCCCCAGCATTTT.